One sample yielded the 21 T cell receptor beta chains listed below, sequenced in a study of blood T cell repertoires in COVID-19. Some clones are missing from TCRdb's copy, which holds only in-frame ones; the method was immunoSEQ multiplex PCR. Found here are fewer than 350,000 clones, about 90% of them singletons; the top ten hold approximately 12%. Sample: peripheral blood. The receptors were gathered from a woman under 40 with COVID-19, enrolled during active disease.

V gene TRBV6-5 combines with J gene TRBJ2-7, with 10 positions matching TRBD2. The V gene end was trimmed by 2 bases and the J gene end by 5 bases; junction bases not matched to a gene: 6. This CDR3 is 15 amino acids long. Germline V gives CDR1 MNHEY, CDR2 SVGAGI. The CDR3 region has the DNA TGTGCCAGCAGTTACCTAGCGGGGGCTCCGCACGAGCAGTACTTC. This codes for CASSYLAGAPHEQYF.

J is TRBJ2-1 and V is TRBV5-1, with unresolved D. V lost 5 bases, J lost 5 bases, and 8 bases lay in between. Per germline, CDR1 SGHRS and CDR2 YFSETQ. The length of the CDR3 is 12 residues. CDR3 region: CASSPANNEQFF. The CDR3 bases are TGCGCCAGCAGTCCAGCGAACAATGAGCAGTTCTTC.

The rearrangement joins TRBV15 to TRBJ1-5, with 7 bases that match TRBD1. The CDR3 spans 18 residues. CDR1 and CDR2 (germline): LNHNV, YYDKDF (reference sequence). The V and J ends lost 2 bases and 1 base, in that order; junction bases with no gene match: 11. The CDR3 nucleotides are TGTGCCACCAGCAGACCGACGACAGGGATAAGGAGCAATCAGCCCCAGCATTTT. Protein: CATSRPTTGIRSNQPQHF.

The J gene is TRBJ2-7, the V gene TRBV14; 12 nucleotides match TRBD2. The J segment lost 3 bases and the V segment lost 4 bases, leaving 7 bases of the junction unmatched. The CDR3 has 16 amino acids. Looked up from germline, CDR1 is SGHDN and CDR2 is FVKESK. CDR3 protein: CASSRVPGLAGYEQYF. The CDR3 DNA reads TGTGCCAGCAGCCGCGTTCCGGGACTAGCGGGCTACGAGCAGTACTTC. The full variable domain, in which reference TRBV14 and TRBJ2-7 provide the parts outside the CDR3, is EAGVTQFPSHSVIEKGQTVTLRCDPISGHDNLYWYRRVMGKEIKFLLHFVKESKQDESGMPNNRFLAERTGGTYSTLKVQPAELEDSGVYFCASSRVPGLAGYEQYFGPGTRLTVT.

The CDR3, as DNA: TGTGCCAGCTCACCAAGCGGGGAATGGACCCAGTACTTC. This sequence encodes CASSPSGEWTQYF. The rearrangement links TRBV18 to TRBJ2-5; 7 bases are shared with TRBD2. Germline CDR1 and CDR2: KGHSH and LQKENI. V dropped 2 bases and J dropped 7; count of bases not matched to a gene: 4. The CDR3 is 13 residues long. Full variable domain (rest looked up from reference TRBV18 and TRBJ2-5): NAGVMQNPRHLVRRRGQEARLRCSPMKGHSHVYWYRQLPEEGLKFMVYLQKENIIDESGMPKERFSAEFPKEGPSILRIQQVVRGDSAAYFCASSPSGEWTQYFGPGTRLLVL.

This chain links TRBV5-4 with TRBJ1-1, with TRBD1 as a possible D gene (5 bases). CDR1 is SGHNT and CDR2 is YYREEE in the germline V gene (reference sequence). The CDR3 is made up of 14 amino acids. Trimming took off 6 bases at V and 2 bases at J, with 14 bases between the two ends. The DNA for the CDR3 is TGTGCCAGCACCCCCTGGGGGGGAAACACTGAAGCTTTCTTT. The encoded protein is CASTPWGGNTEAFF. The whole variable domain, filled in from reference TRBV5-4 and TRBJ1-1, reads ETGVTQSPTHLIKTRGQQVTLRCSSQSGHNTVSWYQQALGQGPQFIFQYYREEENGRGNFPPRFSGLQFPNYSSELNVNALELDDSALYLCASTPWGGNTEAFFGQGTRLTVV.

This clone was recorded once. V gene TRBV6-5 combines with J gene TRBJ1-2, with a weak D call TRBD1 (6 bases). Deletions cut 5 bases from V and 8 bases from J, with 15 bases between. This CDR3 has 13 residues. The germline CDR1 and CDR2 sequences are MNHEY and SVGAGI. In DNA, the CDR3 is TGTGCCAGCAGTAAAACCTACAGGGACGGCTACACCTTC. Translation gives CASSKTYRDGYTF.

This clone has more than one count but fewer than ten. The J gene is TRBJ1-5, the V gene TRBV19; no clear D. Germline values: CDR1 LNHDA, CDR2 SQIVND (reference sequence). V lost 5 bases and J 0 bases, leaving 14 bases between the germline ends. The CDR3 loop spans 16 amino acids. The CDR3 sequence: CASSFDMPYSNQPQHF. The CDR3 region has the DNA TGTGCCAGTAGTTTTGACATGCCTTATAGCAATCAGCCCCAGCATTTT. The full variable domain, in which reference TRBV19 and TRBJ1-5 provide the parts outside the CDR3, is DGGITQSPKYLFRKEGQNVTLSCEQNLNHDAMYWYRQDPGQGLRLIYYSQIVNDFQKGDIAEGYSVSREKKESFPLTVTSAQKNPTAFYLCASSFDMPYSNQPQHFGDGTRLSIL.

This CDR3 reads CASSLSGTGAYEQYF. CDR3 nucleotide sequence: TGTGCCAGCAGTTTATCCGGGACAGGGGCCTACGAGCAGTACTTC. V gene TRBV27 combines with J gene TRBJ2-7, with 10 bases that match TRBD1. The CDR3 consists of 15 residues. After removal of 0 bases from V and 2 bases from J, the junction contained 1 base not matched to a gene. Germline V lookup: CDR1 MNHEY, CDR2 SMNVEV (reference sequence).

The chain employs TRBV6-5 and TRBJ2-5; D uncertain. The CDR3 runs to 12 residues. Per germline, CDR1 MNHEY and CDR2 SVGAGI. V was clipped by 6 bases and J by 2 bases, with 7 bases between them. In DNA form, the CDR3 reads TGTGCCAGCAGCCACTTACAAGAGACCCAGTACTTC. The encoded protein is CASSHLQETQYF.

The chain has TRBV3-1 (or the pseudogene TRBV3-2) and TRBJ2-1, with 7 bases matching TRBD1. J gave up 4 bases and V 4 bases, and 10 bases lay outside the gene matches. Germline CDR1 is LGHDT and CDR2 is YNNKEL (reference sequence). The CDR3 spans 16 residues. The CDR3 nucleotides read TGTGCCAGCAGCCCTCCTTCCCCGGGACAGTACAATGAGCAGTTCTTC. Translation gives CASSPPSPGQYNEQFF.

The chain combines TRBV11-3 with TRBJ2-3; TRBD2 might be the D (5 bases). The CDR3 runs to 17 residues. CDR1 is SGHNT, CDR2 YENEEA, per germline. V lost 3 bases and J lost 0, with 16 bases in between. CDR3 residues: CASSFLGDSSSTDTQYF. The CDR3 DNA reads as TGTGCCAGCAGCTTTCTGGGAGACTCGAGTAGCACAGATACGCAGTATTTT.

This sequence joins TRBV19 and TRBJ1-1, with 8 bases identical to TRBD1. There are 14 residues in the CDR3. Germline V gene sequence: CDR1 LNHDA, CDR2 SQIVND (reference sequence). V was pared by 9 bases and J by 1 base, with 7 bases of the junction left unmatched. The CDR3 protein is CASSKGQGNTEAFF. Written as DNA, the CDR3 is TGTGCCAGCTCAAAAGGACAGGGGAACACTGAAGCTTTCTTT.

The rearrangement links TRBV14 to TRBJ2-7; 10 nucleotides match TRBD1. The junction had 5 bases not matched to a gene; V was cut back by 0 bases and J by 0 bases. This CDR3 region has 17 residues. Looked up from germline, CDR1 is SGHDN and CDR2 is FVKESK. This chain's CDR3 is CASSQDLGTGVSYEQYF. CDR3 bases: TGTGCCAGCAGCCAAGATTTAGGGACAGGGGTCTCCTACGAGCAGTACTTC.

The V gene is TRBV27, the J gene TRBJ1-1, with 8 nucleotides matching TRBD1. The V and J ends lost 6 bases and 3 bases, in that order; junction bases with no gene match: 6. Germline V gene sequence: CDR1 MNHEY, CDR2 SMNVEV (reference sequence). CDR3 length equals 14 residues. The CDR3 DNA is TGTGCCAGCAGCTCAGGGGGCCCTGACACTGAAGCTTTCTTT. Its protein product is CASSSGGPDTEAFF.

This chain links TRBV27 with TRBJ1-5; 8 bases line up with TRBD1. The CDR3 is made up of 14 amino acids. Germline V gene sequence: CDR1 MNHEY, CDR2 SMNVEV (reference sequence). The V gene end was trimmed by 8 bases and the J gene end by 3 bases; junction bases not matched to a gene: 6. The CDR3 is CASGDRGYNQPQHF. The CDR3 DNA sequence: TGTGCCAGCGGAGACAGGGGATACAATCAGCCCCAGCATTTT.

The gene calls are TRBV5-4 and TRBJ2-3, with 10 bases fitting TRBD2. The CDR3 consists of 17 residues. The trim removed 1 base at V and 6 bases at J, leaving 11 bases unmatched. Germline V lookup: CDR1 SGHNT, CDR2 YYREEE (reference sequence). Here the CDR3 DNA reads TGTGCCAGCAGCTTGTCGGTAGCGGGGGGAAGTAGGGATACGCAGTATTTT. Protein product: CASSLSVAGGSRDTQYF. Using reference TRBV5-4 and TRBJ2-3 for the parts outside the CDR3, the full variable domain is ETGVTQSPTHLIKTRGQQVTLRCSSQSGHNTVSWYQQALGQGPQFIFQYYREEENGRGNFPPRFSGLQFPNYSSELNVNALELDDSALYLCASSLSVAGGSRDTQYFGPGTRLTVL.

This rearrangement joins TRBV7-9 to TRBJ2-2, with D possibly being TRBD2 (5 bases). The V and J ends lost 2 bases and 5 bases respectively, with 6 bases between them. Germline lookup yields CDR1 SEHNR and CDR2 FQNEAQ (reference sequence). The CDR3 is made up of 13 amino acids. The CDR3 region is CASSLTGTGELFF. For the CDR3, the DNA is TGTGCCAGCAGCTTAACGGGAACCGGGGAGCTGTTTTTT.

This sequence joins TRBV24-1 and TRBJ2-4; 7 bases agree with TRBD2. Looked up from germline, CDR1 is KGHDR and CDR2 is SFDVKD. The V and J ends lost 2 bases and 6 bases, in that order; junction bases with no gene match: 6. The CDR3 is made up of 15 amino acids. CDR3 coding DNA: TGTGCCACCAGTGATTCCGGCGGGGGTAGAAACATTCAGTACTTC. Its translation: CATSDSGGGRNIQYF.

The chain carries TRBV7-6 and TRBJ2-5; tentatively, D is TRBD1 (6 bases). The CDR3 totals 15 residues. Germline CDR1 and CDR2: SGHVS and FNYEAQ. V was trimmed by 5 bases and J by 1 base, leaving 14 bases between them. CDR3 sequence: CASSLMDSLQETQYF. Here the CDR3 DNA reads TGTGCCAGCAGCCTCATGGACAGCCTCCAAGAGACCCAGTACTTC.

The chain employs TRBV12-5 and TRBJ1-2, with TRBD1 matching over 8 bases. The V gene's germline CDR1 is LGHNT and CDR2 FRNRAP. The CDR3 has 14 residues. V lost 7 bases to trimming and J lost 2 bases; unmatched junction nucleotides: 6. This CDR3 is CASVRTGMNYGYTF. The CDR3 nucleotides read TGTGCTAGTGTCCGGACAGGGATGAACTATGGCTACACCTTC.